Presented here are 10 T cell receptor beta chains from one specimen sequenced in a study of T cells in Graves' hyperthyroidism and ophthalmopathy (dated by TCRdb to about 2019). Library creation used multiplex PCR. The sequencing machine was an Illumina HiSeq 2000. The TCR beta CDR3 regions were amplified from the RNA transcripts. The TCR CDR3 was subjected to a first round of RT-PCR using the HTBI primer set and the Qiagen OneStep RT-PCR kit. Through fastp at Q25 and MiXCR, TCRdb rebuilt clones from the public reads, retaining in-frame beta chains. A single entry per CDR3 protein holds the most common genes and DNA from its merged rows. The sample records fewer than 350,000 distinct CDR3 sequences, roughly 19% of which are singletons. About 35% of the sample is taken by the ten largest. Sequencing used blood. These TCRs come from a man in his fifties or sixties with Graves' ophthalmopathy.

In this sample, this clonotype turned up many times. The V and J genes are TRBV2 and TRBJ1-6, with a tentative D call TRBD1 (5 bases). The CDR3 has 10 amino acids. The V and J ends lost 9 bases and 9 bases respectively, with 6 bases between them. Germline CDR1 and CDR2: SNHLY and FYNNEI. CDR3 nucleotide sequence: TGTGCCAGTGGGGGTTCACCCCTCCACTTT. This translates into CASGGSPLHF.

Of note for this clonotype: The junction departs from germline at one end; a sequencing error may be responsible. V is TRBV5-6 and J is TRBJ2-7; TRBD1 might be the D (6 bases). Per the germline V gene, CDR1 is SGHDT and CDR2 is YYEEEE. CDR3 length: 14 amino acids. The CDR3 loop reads CASSPNGQFYGQYF. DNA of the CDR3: TGTGCCAGCAGCCCTAATGGACAGTTCTACGGGCAGTACTTC. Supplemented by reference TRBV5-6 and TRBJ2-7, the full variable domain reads DAGVTQSPTHLIKTRGQQVTLRCSPKSGHDTVSWYQQALGQGPQFIFQYYEEEERQRGNFPDRFSGHQFPNYSSELNVNALLLGDSALYLCASSPNGQFYGQYFGPGTRLTVT.

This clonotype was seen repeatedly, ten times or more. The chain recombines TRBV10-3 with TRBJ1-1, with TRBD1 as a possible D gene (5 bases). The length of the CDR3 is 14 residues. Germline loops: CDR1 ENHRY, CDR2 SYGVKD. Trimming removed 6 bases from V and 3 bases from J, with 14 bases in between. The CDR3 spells CAIRIQGWDTEAFF. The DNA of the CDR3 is TGTGCCATCAGGATCCAGGGTTGGGACACTGAAGCTTTCTTT.

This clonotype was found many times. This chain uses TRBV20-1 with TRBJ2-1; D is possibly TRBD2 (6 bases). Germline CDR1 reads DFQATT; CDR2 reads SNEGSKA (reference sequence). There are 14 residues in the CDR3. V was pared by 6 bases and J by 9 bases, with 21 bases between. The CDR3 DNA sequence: TGCAGTGCCAGTACCTCGCGGGGAGTCGGTGAGCAGTTCTTC. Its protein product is CSASTSRGVGEQFF.

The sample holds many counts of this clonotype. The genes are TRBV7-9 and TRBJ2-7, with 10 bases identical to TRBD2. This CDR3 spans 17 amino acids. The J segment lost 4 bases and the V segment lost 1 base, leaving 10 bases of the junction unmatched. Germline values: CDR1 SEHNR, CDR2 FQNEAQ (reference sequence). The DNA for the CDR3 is TGTGCCAGCAGCTTAGTGGCTAGCGGGAGTTCTAGTTACGAGCAGTACTTC. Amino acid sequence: CASSLVASGSSSYEQYF.

CDR3 bases: TGTGCCAGCAGCGTCGGTAGCGGGAGTAACTCGGAGCAGTACTTC. It yields the protein CASSVGSGSNSEQYF. V and J are TRBV9 and TRBJ2-7, with 9 bases identical to TRBD2. CDR3 size: 15 residues. The V gene's germline CDR1 is SGDLS and CDR2 YYNGEE. Trimming at V came to 2 bases and at J to 7 bases, leaving 10 bases not matched to a gene. The whole variable domain, remainder taken from reference TRBV9 and TRBJ2-7, is DSGVTQTPKHLITATGQRVTLRCSPRSGDLSVYWYQQSLDQGLQFLIQYYNGEERAKGNILERFSAQQFPDLHSELNLSSLELGDSALYFCASSVGSGSNSEQYFGPGTRLTVT.

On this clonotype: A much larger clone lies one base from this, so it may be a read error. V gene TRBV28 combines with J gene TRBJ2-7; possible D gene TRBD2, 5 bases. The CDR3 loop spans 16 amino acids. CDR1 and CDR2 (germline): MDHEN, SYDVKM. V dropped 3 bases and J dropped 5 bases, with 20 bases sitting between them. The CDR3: CASSFGSGLVGDEQYF. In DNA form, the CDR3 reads TGTGCCAGCAGTTTTGGGTCTGGGCTAGTGGGAGACGAGCAGTACTTC.

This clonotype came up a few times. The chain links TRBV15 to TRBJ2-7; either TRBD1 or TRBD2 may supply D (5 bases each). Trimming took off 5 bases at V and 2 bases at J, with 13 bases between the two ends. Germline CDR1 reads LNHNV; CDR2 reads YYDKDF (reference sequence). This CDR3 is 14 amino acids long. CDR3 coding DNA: TGTGCCACCAGCTCAAGAGGGGTTCCCTACGAGCAGTACTTC. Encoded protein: CATSSRGVPYEQYF. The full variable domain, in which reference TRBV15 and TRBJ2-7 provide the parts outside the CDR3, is DAMVIQNPRYQVTQFGKPVTLSCSQTLNHNVMYWYQQKSSQAPKLLFHYYDKDFNNEADTPDNFQSRRPNTSFCFLDIRSPGLGDTAMYLCATSSRGVPYEQYFGPGTRLTVT.

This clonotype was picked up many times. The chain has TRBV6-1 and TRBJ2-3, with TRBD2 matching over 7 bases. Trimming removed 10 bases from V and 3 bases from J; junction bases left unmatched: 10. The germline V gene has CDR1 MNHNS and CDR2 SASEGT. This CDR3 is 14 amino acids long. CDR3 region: CAIMERGITDTQYF. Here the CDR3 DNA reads TGTGCCATAATGGAGCGGGGAATAACAGATACGCAGTATTTT.

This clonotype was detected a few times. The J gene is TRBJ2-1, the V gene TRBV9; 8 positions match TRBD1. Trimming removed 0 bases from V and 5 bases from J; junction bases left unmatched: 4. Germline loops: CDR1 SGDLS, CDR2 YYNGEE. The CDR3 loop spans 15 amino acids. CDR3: CASSVEQGANNEQFF. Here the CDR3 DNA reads TGTGCCAGCAGCGTAGAGCAGGGGGCTAACAATGAGCAGTTCTTC. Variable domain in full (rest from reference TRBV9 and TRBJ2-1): DSGVTQTPKHLITATGQRVTLRCSPRSGDLSVYWYQQSLDQGLQFLIQYYNGEERAKGNILERFSAQQFPDLHSELNLSSLELGDSALYFCASSVEQGANNEQFFGPGTRLTVL.